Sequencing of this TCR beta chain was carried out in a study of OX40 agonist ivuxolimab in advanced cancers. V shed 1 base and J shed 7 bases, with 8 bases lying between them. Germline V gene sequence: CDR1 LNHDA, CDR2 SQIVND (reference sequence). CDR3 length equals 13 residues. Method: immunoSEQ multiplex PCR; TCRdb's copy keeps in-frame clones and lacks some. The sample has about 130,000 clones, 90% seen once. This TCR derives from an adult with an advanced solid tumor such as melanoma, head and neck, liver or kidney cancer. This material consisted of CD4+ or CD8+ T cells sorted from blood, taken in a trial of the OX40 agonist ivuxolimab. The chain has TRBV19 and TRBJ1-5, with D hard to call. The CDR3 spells CASSIGEQQPQHF. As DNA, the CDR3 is TGTGCCAGTAGTATAGGCGAGCAACAGCCCCAGCATTTT.